This record looks at one T cell receptor beta chain sequence and its context. Its cognate antigen is unknown. The CDR3 spans 15 residues. Germline CDR1 and CDR2: MNHNY and SVGAGI (reference sequence). V lost 10 bases and J 1 base, leaving 18 bases between the germline ends. These data are taken from a study of OX40 agonist ivuxolimab in advanced cancers. Across the whole study: Patients in the trial were receiving intravenous ivuxolimab every 2 weeks, at doses of 0.01 to 10 mg/kg. Participants, approximately 80% male, averaged around 60 years of age, ranging from roughly 20 to 79.

The repertoire was sequenced with immunoSEQ multiplex PCR; TCRdb's copy has only in-frame clones and lacks some. Of some 35,000 clones detected, more than 75% appear once; the ten largest clones hold about 20%. Overall study results and limits: With doses of 0.1 to 3.0 mg/kg, CD4+ and CD8+ blood T cells had undergone clonal expansion by week 6. Compared with CD4+, CD8+ T cells on average had more expanded clones.

The TCR sequence derives from an adult with an advanced solid tumor such as melanoma, head and neck, liver or kidney cancer. The V and J genes are TRBV6-6 and TRBJ2-3; D possibly uses TRBD1 or TRBD2 (6 bases each). The material was CD4+ or CD8+ T cells sorted from blood, obtained in a trial of the OX40 agonist ivuxolimab. This CDR3 is CATGEGGAGTDTQYF. CDR3 nucleotides: TGTGCCACGGGAGAGGGGGGCGCCGGCACAGATACGCAGTATTTT.